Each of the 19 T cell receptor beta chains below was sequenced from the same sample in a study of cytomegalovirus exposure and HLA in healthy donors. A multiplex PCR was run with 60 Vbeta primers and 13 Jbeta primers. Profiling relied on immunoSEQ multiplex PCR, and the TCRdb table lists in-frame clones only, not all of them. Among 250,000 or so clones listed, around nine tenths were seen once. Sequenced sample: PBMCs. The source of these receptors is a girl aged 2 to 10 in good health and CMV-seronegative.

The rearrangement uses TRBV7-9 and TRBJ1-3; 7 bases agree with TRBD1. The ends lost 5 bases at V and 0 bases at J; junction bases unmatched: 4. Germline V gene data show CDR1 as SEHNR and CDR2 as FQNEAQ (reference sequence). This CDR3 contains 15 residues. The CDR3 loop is CASSLQGGSGNTIYF. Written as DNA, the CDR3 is TGTGCCAGCAGCCTCCAGGGGGGCTCTGGAAACACCATATATTTT. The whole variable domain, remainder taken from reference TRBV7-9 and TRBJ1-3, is DTGVSQNPRHKITKRGQNVTFRCDPISEHNRLYWYRQTLGQGPEFLTYFQNEAQLEKSRLLSDRFSAERPKGSFSTLEIQRTEQGDSAMYLCASSLQGGSGNTIYFGEGSWLTVV.

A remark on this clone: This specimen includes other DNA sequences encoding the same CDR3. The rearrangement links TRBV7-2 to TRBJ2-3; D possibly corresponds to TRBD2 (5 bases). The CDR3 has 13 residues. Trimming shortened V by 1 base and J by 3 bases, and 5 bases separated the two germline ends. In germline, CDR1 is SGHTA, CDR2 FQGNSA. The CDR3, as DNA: TGTGCCAGCAGCTTAGGCGGGACAGATACGCAGTATTTT. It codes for CASSLGGTDTQYF.

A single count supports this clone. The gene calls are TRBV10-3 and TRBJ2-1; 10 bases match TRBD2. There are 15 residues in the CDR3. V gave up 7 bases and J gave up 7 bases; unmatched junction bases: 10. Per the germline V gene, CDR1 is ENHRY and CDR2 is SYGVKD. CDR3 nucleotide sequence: TGTGCCATCACGCCCAGCGGGGGGGCCTTAAATGAGCAGTTCTTC. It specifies CAITPSGGALNEQFF.

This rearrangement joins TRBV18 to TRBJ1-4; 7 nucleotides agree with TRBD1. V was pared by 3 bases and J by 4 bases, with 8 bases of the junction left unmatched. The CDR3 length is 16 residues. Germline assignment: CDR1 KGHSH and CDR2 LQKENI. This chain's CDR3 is CASSPLNRGVNEKLFF. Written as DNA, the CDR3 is TGTGCCAGCTCACCCCTCAACAGGGGCGTTAATGAAAAACTGTTTTTT.

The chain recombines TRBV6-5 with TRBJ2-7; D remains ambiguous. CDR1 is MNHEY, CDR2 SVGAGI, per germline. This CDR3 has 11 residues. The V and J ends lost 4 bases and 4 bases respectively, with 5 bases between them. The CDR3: CASSFKYEQYF. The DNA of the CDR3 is TGTGCCAGCAGTTTTAAATACGAGCAGTACTTC.

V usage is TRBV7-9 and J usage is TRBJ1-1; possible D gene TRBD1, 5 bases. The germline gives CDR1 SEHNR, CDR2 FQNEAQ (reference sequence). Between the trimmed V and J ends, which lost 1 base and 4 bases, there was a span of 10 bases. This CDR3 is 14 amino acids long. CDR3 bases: TGTGCCAGCAGCTTAGGGGAGGGGAGCACTGAAGCTTTCTTT. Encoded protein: CASSLGEGSTEAFF.

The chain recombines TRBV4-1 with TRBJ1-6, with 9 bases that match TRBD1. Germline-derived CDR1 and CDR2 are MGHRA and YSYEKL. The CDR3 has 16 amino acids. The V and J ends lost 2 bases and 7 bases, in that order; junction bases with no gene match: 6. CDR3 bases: TGCGCCAGCAGCCAAAAGGGGACAGGGTTCAATTCACCCCTCCACTTT. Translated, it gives CASSQKGTGFNSPLHF.

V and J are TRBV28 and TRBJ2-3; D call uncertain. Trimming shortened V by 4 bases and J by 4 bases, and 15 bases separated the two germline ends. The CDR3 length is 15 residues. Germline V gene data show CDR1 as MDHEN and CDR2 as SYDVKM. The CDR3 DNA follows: TGTGCCAGCAGTTCCCCCTCTACCCCCGCAGATACGCAGTATTTT. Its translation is CASSSPSTPADTQYF.

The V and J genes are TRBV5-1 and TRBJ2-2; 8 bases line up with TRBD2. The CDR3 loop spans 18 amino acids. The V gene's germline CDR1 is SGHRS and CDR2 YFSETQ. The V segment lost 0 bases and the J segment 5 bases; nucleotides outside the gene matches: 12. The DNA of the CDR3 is TGCGCCAGCAGCTTGGACCCACCGGGACTAGGTGGTACCGGGGAGCTGTTTTTT. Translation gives CASSLDPPGLGGTGELFF.

For the CDR3, the DNA is TGCAGCGTGGGGGGACCGGGACAGGGGGCGCAGAATGAGCAGTTCTTC. This gives the protein CSVGGPGQGAQNEQFF. The chain combines TRBV29-1 with TRBJ2-1; TRBD1 aligns across 12 bases. CDR1 and CDR2 (germline): SQVTM, ANQGSEA. The trim removed 6 bases at V and 7 bases at J, leaving 13 bases unmatched. The CDR3 extends over 16 amino acids.

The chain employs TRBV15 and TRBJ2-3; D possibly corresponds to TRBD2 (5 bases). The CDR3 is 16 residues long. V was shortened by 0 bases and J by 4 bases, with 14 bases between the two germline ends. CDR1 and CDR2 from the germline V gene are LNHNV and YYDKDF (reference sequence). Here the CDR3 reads CATSRDPSSAPDTQYF. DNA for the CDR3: TGTGCCACCAGCAGAGACCCTAGCTCGGCCCCAGATACGCAGTATTTT.

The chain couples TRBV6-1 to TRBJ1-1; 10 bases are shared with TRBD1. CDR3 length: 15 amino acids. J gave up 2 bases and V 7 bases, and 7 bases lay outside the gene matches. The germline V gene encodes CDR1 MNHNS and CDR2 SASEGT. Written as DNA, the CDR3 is TGTGCCAGCATGAGAGGACAGGGGGGTAACACTGAAGCTTTCTTT. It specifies CASMRGQGGNTEAFF.

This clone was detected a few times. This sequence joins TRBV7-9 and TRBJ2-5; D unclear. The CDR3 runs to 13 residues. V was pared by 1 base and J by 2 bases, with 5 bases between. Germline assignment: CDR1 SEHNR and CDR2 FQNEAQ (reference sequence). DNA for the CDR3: TGTGCCAGCAGCTTAGGGGCTCAAGAGACCCAGTACTTC. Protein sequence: CASSLGAQETQYF.

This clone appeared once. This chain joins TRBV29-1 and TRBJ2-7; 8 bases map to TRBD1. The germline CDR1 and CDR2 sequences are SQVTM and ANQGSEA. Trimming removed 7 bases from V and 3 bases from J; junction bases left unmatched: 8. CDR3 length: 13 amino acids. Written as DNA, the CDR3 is TGCAGCGCCTTGGACAGGGCCGACTACGAGCAGTACTTC. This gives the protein CSALDRADYEQYF.

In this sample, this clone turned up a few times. The CDR3 bases are TGTGCCAGCAGACCAGCTCAGGCGGAGGGGCTTTACGAGCAGTACTTC. This sequence encodes CASRPAQAEGLYEQYF. The rearrangement joins TRBV6-6 to TRBJ2-7; D is possibly TRBD2 (6 bases). V was shortened by 6 bases and J by 4 bases, with 22 bases between the two germline ends. The CDR3 has 16 amino acids. CDR1 is MNHNY, CDR2 SVGAGI, per germline (reference sequence).

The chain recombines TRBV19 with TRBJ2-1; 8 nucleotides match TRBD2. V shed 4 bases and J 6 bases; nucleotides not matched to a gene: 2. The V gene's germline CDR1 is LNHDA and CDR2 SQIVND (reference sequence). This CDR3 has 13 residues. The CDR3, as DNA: TGTGCCAGTAGTAACGGGAGGGGCAATGAGCAGTTCTTC. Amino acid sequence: CASSNGRGNEQFF.

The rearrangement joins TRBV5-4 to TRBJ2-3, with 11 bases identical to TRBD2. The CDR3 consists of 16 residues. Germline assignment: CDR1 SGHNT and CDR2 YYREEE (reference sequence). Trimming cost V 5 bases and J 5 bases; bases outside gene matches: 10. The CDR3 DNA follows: TGTGCCAGCAGAGGCATAGCGGGAGGGCCGAGAGATACGCAGTATTTT. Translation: CASRGIAGGPRDTQYF.

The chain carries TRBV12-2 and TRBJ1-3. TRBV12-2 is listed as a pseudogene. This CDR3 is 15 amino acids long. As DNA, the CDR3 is TGTGCAAGTCGTTACAGGAGGGAACGCGGAAACACCATATATTTT. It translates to CASRYRRERGNTIYF.

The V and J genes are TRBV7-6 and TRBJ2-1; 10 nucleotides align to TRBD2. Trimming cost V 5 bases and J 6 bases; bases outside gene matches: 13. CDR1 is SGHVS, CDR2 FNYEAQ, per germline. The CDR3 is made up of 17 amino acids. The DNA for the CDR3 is TGTGCCAGCAGCCCGGGACTCGGACTAGCGGAGACCAATGAGCAGTTCTTC. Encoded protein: CASSPGLGLAETNEQFF. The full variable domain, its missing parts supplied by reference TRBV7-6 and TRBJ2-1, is GAGVSQSPRYKVTKRGQDVALRCDPISGHVSLYWYRQALGQGPEFLTYFNYEAQQDKSGLPNDRFSAERPEGSISTLTIQRTEQRDSAMYRCASSPGLGLAETNEQFFGPGTRLTVL.